The clone carrying this T cell receptor beta chain has ten or more counts. Per the study methods: Nucleated cell number was recorded as an estimate derived from reference gene primer amplification. Clones were read by immunoSEQ multiplex PCR, and TCRdb kept only the in-frame ones, dropping some. That table supplies the V and J calls and clone size; D and trimming were determined from the DNA. The repertoire includes roughly 340,000 clones, more than 75% of them detected once, and approximately 1.9% sits in the top ten. This sample was included in a study of blood T cell repertoires in COVID-19. For the study at large: Cohort 3 donors were reported recovered after two negative PCRs, clearance, or symptom resolution. Samples came from the United States, Italy and Spain, spanning acute and convalescent COVID-19. PBMCs, B-cell-depleted T cells, or T cells were the source of the cDNA or gDNA that made up the material.

The V gene's germline CDR1 is SEHNR and CDR2 FQNEAQ (reference sequence). Trimming took 3 bases from V and 0 from J; bases not matched to a gene: 3. The CDR3 consists of 15 residues. The receptor was derived from a man between 35 and 55 years old in a cohort exposed to, infected with or recovered from COVID-19 (not recorded which). This rearrangement joins TRBV7-9 to TRBJ2-3, with 7 nucleotides matching TRBD1. Sequencing was done on a sample of PBMCs or T cells enriched from blood (not recorded which). The CDR3, as DNA: TGTGCCAGCAGCTTCTTGGGACAGAGCACAGATACGCAGTATTTT. Translated, it gives CASSFLGQSTDTQYF.